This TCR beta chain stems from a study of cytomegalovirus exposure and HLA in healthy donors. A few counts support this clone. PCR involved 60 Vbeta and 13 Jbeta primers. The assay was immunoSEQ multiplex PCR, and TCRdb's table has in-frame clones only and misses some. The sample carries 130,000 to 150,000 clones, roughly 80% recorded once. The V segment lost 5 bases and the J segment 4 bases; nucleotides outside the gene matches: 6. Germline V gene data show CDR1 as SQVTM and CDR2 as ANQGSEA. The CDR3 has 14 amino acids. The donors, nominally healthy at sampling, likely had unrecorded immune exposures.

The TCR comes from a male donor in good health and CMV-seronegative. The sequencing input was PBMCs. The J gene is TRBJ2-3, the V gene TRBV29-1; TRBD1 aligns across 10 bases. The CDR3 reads CSVRPGQGPDTQYF. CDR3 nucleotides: TGCAGCGTTCGGCCGGGACAGGGGCCAGATACGCAGTATTTT.